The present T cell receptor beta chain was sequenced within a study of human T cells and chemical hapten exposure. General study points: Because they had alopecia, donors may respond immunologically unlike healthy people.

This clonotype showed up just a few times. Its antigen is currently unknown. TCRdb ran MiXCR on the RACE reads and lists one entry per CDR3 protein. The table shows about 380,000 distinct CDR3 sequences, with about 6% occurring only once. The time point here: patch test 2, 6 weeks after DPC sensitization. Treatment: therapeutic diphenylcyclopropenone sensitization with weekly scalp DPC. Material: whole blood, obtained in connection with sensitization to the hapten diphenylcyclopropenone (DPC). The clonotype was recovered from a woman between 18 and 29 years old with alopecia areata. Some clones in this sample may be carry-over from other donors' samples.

The CDR3 region has the DNA TGTGCCAGCAGCCAAGTTTTTCCTTGGGATGGGGGTAGCAATCAGCCCCAGCATTTT. It codes for CASSQVFPWDGGSNQPQHF. The chain uses TRBV14 and TRBJ1-5; tentative D call: TRBD1 (5 bases). Looked up from germline, CDR1 is SGHDN and CDR2 is FVKESK. V gave up 1 base and J gave up 0 bases, with 19 bases separating them. The CDR3 is 19 amino acids.